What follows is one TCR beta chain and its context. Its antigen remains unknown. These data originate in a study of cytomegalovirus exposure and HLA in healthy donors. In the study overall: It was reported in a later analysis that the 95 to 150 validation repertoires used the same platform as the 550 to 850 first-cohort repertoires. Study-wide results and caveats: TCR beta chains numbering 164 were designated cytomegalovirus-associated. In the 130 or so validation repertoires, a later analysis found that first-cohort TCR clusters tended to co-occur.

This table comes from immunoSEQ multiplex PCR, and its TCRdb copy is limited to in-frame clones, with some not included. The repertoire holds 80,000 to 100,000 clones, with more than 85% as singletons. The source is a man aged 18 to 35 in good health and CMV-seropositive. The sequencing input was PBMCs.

This CDR3 reads CASSTLAGGTFLGEQFF. DNA for the CDR3: TGTGCCAGTAGTACCCTAGCGGGGGGTACTTTTTTGGGTGAGCAGTTCTTC. The chain links TRBV19 to TRBJ2-1; 11 bases match TRBD2. Per the germline V gene, CDR1 is LNHDA and CDR2 is SQIVND (reference sequence). The ends lost 4 bases at V and 9 bases at J; junction bases unmatched: 14. The CDR3 totals 17 residues.